The 6 T cell receptor beta chains given below trace back to one sample, sequenced in a study of blood T cell repertoires in COVID-19. Clones were sequenced by immunoSEQ multiplex PCR, and TCRdb holds only the in-frame ones, with some missing. In the table there are 400,000 to 550,000 clones, 75% to 90% of which are singletons. The sequenced sample consisted of peripheral blood. The source is a woman aged 30 to 39 with acute or convalescent COVID-19.

CDR3 loop: CASSVNRGNTEAFF. In DNA, the CDR3 is TGTGCCAGCAGTGTCAACAGGGGGAACACTGAAGCTTTCTTT. The chain recombines TRBV2 with TRBJ1-1, with TRBD1 identical over 7 bases. J lost 1 base, V lost 4 bases, and 3 bases had no gene match. CDR1 and CDR2 (germline): SNHLY, FYNNEI. This CDR3 is 14 amino acids long.

The V and J genes are TRBV18 and TRBJ2-2; a weak D match, TRBD1 (6 bases). This CDR3 region has 14 residues. Germline CDR1 is KGHSH and CDR2 is LQKENI. V lost 5 bases and J 7 bases, leaving 14 bases between the germline ends. This CDR3 is CASSANRADGELFF. As DNA, the CDR3 is TGTGCCAGCTCAGCGAACAGGGCGGACGGGGAGCTGTTTTTT.

The chain employs TRBV5-1 and TRBJ2-5, with TRBD2 matching 8 bases. J gave up 5 bases and V 4 bases, and 7 bases lay outside the gene matches. Germline V gene lookup returns CDR1 SGHRS and CDR2 YFSETQ. CDR3 size: 14 residues. CDR3 loop: CASSQKRGYETQYF. In DNA form, the CDR3 reads TGCGCCAGCAGCCAAAAGCGGGGGTATGAGACCCAGTACTTC. The full variable domain, its missing parts supplied by reference TRBV5-1 and TRBJ2-5, is KAGVTQTPRYLIKTRGQQVTLSCSPISGHRSVSWYQQTPGQGLQFLFEYFSETQRNKGNFPGRFSGRQFSNSRSEMNVSTLELGDSALYLCASSQKRGYETQYFGPGTRLLVL.

CDR3 protein: CAWSVGRYEDEQYF. The DNA for the CDR3 is TGTGCCTGGAGTGTTGGCAGATATGAGGACGAGCAGTACTTC. The chain uses TRBV30 and TRBJ2-7; unclear D gene. Germline CDR1 and CDR2: GTSNPN and SVGIG (reference sequence). Trimming took off 0 bases at V and 5 bases at J, with 14 bases between the two ends. The CDR3 has 14 amino acids.

The chain recombines TRBV2 with TRBJ2-7; possible D gene TRBD1, 6 bases. V lost 5 bases and J lost 1, with 12 bases in between. The CDR3 is 14 residues long. The germline CDR1 and CDR2 sequences are SNHLY and FYNNEI. CDR3 sequence: CASSRGTGSYEQYF. The CDR3 DNA reads as TGTGCCAGCAGTCGGGGAACAGGGTCCTACGAGCAGTACTTC.

This sequence joins TRBV10-3 and TRBJ1-1, with 7 bases that match TRBD1. The CDR3 totals 19 residues. The germline V gene has CDR1 ENHRY and CDR2 SYGVKD. Trimming took 3 bases from V and 0 from J; bases not matched to a gene: 16. This CDR3 reads CAISERGPLSTGLNTEAFF. For the CDR3, the DNA is TGTGCCATCAGTGAACGGGGCCCCCTATCGACAGGGCTGAACACTGAAGCTTTCTTT.